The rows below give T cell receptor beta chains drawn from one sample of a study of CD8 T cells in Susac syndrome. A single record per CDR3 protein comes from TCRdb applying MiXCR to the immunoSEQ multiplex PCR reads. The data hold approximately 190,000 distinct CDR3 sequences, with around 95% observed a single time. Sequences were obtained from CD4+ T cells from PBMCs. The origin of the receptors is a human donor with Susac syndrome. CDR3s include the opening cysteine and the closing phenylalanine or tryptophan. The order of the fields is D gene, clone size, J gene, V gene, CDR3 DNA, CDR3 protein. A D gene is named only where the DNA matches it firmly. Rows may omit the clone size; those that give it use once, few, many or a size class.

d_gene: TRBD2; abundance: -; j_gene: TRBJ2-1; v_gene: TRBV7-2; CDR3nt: TGTGCCAGCAGCTTTCGACTAGCGGGGGACAATGAGCAGTTCTTC; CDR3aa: CASSFRLAGDNEQFF
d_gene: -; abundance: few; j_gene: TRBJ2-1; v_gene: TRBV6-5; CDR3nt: TGTGCCAGCAGGCGGGACTCCTACAATGAGCAGTTCTTC; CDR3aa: CASRRDSYNEQFF
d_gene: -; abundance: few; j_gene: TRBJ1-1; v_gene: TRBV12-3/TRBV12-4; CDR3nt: TGTGCCAGCAGTTTGCGGAACACTGAAGCTTTCTTT; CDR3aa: CASSLRNTEAFF
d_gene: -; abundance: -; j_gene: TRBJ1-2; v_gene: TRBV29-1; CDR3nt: TGCAGCGTTCGGGAGGAGTTGTTTTATGGCTACACCTTC; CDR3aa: CSVREELFYGYTF
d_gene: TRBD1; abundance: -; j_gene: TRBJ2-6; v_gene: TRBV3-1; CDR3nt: TGTGCCAGCAGCCAATCAGGGGGTGGGGCCAACGTCCTGACTTTC; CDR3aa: CASSQSGGGANVLTF
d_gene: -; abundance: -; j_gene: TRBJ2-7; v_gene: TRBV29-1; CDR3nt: TGCAGCGTTGTAAGTGTTATGGGGGCCTTCTACGAGCAGTACTTC; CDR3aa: CSVVSVMGAFYEQYF
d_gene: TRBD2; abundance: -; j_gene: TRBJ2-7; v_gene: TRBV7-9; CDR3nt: TGTGCCAGCAGCTCGGCCGGGGGGGCCTACGAGCAGTACTTC; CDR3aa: CASSSAGGAYEQYF
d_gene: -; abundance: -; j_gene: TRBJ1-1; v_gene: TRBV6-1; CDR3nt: TGTGCCAGCGCTGTTCAACGTGACACTGAAGCTTTCTTT; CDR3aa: CASAVQRDTEAFF
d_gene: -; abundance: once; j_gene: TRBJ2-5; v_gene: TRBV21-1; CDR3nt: TGTGCCAGCGTGACAGGGGAAGAGACCCAGTACTTC; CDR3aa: CASVTGEETQYF
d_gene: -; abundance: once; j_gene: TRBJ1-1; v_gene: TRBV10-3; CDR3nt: TGTGCCATCAGTGAGATCGGGACGAACACTGAAGCTTTCTTT; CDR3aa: CAISEIGTNTEAFF
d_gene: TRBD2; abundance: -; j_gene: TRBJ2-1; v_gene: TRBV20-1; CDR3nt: TGCAGTGCTAGAGGTTTGGGGGGGGTATACAATGAGCAGTTCTTC; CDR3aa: CSARGLGGVYNEQFF
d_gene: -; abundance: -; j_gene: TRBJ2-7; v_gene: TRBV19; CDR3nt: TGTGCCAGTAGTTCACCTCAATACGAGCAGTACTTC; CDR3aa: CASSSPQYEQYF
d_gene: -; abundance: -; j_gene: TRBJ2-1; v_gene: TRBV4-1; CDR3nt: TGCGCCAGCAGCCAGGGGCATGGGTCCTACAATGAGCAGTTCTTC; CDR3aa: CASSQGHGSYNEQFF
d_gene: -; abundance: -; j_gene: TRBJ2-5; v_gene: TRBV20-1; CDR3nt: TGCAGTGTAGGGTATGGGGAGACCCAGTACTTC; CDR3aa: CSVGYGETQYF
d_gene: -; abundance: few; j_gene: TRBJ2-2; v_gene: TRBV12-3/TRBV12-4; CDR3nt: TGTGCCAGCAGTTTCTGGGGCGGGGAGCTGTTTTTT; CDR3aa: CASSFWGGELFF
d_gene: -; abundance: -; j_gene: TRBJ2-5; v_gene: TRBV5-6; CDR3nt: TGTGCCAGCAGCCCAGGGATCGATCAAGAGACCCAGTACTTC; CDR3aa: CASSPGIDQETQYF
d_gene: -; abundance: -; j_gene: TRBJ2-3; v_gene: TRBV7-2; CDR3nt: TGTGCCAGCAGCTTACAAATAGGAGTCGGCGCAGATACGCAGTATTTT; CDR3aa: CASSLQIGVGADTQYF
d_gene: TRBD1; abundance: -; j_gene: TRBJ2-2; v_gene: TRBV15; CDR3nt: TGTGCCACCAGCAAGGGGGACAGCGTCCTCACCGGGGAGCTGTTTTTT; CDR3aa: CATSKGDSVLTGELFF
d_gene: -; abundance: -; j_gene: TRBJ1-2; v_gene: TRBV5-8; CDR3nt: TGTGCCAGCAGCTTCGACACCCACTATGGCTACACCTTC; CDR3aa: CASSFDTHYGYTF
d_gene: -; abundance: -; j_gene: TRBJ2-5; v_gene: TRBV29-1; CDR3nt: TGCAGCGTGCCTAGGCAAGAGACCCAGTACTTC; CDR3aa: CSVPRQETQYF
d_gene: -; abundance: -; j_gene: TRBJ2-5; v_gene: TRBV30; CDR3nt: TGTGCCTGGAGCTTCCGTTCTAGAGAGACCCAGTACTTC; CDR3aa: CAWSFRSRETQYF
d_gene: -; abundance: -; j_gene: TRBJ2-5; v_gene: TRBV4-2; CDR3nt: TGTGCCAGCAGCCGGGACTTCCAAGAGACCCAGTACTTC; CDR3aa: CASSRDFQETQYF
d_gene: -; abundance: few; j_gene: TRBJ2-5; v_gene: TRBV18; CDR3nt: TGTGCCAGCTCACCACCGAAAGAGACCCAGTACTTC; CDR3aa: CASSPPKETQYF
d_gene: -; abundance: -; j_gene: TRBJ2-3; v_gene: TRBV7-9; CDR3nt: TGTGCCAGCGAATTCGATACGCAGTATTTT; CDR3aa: CASEFDTQYF
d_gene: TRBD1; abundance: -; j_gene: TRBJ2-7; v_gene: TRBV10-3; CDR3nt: TGTGCCATCAGTGACCAGGGGGCGGGCGAGCAGTACTTC; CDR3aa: CAISDQGAGEQYF
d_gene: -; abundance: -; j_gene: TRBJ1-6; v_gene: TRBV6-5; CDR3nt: TGTGCCAGCAGTACGACAGTGAATAATTCACCCCTCCACTTT; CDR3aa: CASSTTVNNSPLHF
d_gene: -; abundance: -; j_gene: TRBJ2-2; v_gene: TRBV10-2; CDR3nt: TGCGCCAGCACGGTTTTACCGACAGGGGAGCTGTTTTTT; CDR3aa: CASTVLPTGELFF
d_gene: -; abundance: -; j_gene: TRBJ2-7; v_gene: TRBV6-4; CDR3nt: TGTGCCAGCAGTGACAGAGACGAGCAGTACTTC; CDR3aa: CASSDRDEQYF
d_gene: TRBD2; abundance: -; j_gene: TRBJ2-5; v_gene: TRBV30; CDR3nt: TGTGCCTGGACGGGGGGTCGGGAGACCCAGTACTTC; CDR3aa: CAWTGGRETQYF
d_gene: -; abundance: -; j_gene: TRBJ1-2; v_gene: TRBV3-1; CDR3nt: TGTGCCAGCAGCCAAGGGGGGGGAGACCACTATGGCTACACCTTC; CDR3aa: CASSQGGGDHYGYTF
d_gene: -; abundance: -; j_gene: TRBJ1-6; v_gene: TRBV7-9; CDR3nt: TGTGCCAGCAGCTTAGGGGGAGTTTGGTCACCCCTCCACTTT; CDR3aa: CASSLGGVWSPLHF
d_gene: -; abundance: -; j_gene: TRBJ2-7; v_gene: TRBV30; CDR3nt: TGTGCCTGGAACCGGGGGGCAGGGGAGCAGTACTTC; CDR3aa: CAWNRGAGEQYF
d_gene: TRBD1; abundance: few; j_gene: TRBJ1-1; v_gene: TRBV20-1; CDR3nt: TGCAGTGCTGGACAGGGTAGGGACACTGAAGCTTTCTTT; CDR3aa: CSAGQGRDTEAFF
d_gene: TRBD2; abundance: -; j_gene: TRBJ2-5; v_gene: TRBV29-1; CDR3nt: TGCAGCGTTGAGAGGAGCGGGAACCTCCAAGAGACCCAGTACTTC; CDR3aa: CSVERSGNLQETQYF
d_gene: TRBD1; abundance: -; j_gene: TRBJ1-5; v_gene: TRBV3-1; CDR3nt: TGTGCCAGCAGCCGAGACAGGGCCAATCAGCCCCAGCATTTT; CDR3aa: CASSRDRANQPQHF
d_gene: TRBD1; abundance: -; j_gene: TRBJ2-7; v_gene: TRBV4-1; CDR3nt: TGCGCCAGCAGCCGCCGGGACAGGGTGGACGAGCAGTACTTC; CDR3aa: CASSRRDRVDEQYF
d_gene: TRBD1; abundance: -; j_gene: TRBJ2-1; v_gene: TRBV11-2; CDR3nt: TGTGCCAGCAGCCAGAGACAGGGTTCCTACAATGAGCAGTTCTTC; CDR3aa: CASSQRQGSYNEQFF
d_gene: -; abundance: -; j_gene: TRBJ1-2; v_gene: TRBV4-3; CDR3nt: TGCGCCAGCAGCCGGACAGAAGGCTATGGCTACACCTTC; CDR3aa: CASSRTEGYGYTF
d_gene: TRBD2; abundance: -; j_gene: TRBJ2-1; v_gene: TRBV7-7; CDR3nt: TGTGCTAGCAGCTTAATAGCGGGGGGAGTTAATGAGCAGTTCTTC; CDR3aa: CASSLIAGGVNEQFF
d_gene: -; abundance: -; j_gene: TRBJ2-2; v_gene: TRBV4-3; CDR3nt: TGCGCCAGCAGCCAAGACTCGGAATTGGCCGGGGAGCTGTTTTTT; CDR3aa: CASSQDSELAGELFF
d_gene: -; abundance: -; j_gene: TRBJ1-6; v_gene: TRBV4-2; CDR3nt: TGTGCCAGCACCGAAAGGGGGGGCTCCCCGAGCTCCTATAATTCACCCCTCCACTTT; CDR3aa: CASTERGGSPSSYNSPLHF
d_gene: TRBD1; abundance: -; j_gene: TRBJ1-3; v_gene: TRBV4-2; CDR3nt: TGTGCCAGTTCCCGGGACAGGGGATCGGACTCTGGAAACACCATATATTTT; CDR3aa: CASSRDRGSDSGNTIYF
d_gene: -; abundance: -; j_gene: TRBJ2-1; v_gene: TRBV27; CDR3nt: TGTGCCAGCAACCAACTTCCCCCTCCCAACAATGAGCAGTTCTTC; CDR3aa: CASNQLPPPNNEQFF
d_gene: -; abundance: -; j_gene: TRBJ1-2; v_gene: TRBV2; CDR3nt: TGTGCCAGCAGTGTTGAGGGTGGCGGCTACACCTTC; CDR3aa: CASSVEGGGYTF
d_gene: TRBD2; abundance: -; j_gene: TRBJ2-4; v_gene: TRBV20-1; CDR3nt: TGCAGTGCTAGAGTCGGGACTAGCGTTTTCATTCAGTACTTC; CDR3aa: CSARVGTSVFIQYF
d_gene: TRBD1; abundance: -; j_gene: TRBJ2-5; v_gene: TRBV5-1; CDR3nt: TGCGCCAGCAGCTTGCGACAGGGGAAGGAAGAGACCCAGTACTTC; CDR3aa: CASSLRQGKEETQYF
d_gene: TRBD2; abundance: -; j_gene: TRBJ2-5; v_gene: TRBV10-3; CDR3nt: TGTGCCATCAGCGTAGCGGGGCAAGAGACCCAGTACTTC; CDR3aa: CAISVAGQETQYF
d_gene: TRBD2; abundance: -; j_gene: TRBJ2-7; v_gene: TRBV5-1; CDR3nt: TGCGCCAGCAGCCGCACTCTAGCGGGGGGGGCCTACGAGCAGTACTTC; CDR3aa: CASSRTLAGGAYEQYF
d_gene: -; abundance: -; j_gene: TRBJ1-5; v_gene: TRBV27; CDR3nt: TGTGCCAGCAGTTCCCCCATTAGAAATCAGCCCCAGCATTTT; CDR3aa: CASSSPIRNQPQHF
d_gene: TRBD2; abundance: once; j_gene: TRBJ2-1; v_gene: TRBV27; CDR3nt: TGTGCCAGCCGTAGGTGGCAGCGGGGGGCCGACAATGAGCAGTTCTTC; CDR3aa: CASRRWQRGADNEQFF
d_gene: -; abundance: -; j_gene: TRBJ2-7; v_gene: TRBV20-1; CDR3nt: TGCAGTGCTAAGTGGAGGACGGCCCTGGACGAGCAGTACTTC; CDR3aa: CSAKWRTALDEQYF
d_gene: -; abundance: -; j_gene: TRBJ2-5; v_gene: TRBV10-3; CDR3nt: TGTGCCATCAGTAATTCTGGGGAGACCCAGTACTTC; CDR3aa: CAISNSGETQYF
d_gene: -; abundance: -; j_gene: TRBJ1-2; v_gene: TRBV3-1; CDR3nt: TGTGCCAGCAGCCAAGGCAATCCGGGCGGGCAGGTCGGCTATGGCTACACCTTC; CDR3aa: CASSQGNPGGQVGYGYTF
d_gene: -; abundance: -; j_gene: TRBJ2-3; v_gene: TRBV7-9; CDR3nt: TGTGCCAGCGGGGTTATCTCAGATACGCAGTATTTT; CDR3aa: CASGVISDTQYF
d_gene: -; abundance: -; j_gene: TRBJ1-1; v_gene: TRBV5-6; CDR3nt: TGTGCCAGCAGCTTGGGAGTTGAAGCTTTCTTT; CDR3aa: CASSLGVEAFF
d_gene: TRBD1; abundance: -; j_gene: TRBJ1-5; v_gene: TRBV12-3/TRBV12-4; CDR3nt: TGTGCCAGCAGTACCAGACCGGACAGGGTAGGGCAGCCCCAGCATTTT; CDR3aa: CASSTRPDRVGQPQHF
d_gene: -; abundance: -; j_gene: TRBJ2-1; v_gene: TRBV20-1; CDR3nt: TGCAGTGCTAAGGGACCCCTTCGCACCCACAATGAGCAGTTCTTC; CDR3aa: CSAKGPLRTHNEQFF
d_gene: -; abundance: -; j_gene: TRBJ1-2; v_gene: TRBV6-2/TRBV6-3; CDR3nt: TGTGCCAGCACGCTCATTCGGGGAATCGCCCACAACTATGGCTACACCTTC; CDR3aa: CASTLIRGIAHNYGYTF